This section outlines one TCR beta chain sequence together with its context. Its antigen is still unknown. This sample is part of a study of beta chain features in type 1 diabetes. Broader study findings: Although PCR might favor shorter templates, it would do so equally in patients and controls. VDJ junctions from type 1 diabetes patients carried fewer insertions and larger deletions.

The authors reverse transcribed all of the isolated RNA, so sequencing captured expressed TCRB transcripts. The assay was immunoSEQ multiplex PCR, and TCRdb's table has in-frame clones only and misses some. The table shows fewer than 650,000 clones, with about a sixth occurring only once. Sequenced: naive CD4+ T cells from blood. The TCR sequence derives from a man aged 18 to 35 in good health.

The CDR3 region is CASSFGTGGTDTQYF. Here the CDR3 DNA reads TGCGCCAGCAGCTTCGGGACAGGGGGCACAGATACGCAGTATTTT. V is TRBV5-1 and J is TRBJ2-3; 10 bases agree with TRBD1. CDR3 size: 15 residues. The germline V gene encodes CDR1 SGHRS and CDR2 YFSETQ. J lost 1 base, V lost 2 bases, and 1 base had no gene match.